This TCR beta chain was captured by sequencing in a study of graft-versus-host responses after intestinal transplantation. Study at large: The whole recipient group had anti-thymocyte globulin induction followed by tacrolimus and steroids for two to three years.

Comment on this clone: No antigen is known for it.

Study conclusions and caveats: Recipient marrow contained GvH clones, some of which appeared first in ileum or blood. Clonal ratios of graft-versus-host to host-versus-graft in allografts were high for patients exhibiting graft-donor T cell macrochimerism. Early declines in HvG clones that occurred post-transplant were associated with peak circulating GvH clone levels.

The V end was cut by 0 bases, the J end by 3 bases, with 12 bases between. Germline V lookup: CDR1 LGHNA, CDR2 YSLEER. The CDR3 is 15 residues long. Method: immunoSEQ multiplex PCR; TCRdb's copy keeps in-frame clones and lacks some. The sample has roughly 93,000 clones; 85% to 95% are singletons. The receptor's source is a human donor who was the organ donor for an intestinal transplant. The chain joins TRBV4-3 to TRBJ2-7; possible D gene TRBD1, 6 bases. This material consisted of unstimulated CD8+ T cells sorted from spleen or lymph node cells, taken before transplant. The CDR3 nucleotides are TGCGCCAGCAGCCAAGAACAGGGCCTCGGCTACGAGCAGTACTTC. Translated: CASSQEQGLGYEQYF.